This TCR beta chain emerged from a study of Graves' ophthalmopathy and Graves' hyperthyroidism. PBMCs originated in 10 ml of fresh peripheral blood. RNA transcripts served as template for amplifying TCR beta CDR3 sequences. HTBI primers were used in a first-round RT-PCR, which preceded a second-round multiplex PCR. TCRdb redid the calling of the multiplex PCR reads with MiXCR, one entry per CDR3 protein. The sample has just over 600,000 distinct CDR3 sequences; 22% are singletons. This clonotype was recorded many times. CDR3 length: 14 residues. Trimming shortened V by 0 bases and J by 0 bases, and 6 bases separated the two germline ends. CDR1 SGHRS and CDR2 YFSETQ come from the germline V gene.

The sequence came from a woman aged 18-35 years with stable Graves' hyperthyroidism. Some clones in this sample may be carry-over from other donors' samples. The sequenced material came from peripheral blood. The chain has TRBV5-1 and TRBJ1-1, with D unresolved. The CDR3 spells CASSLEEVNTEAFF. The CDR3 bases are TGCGCCAGCAGCTTGGAGGAGGTGAACACTGAAGCTTTCTTT. Variable domain in full (rest from reference TRBV5-1 and TRBJ1-1): KAGVTQTPRYLIKTRGQQVTLSCSPISGHRSVSWYQQTPGQGLQFLFEYFSETQRNKGNFPGRFSGRQFSNSRSEMNVSTLELGDSALYLCASSLEEVNTEAFFGQGTRLTVV.